This T cell receptor (beta chain) was documented in a study of blood T cell repertoires in COVID-19. Study in general: T cells, B-cell-depleted T cells, or PBMCs provided the cDNA or gDNA that served as material.

As handled by the study authors: Estimates of nucleated cell counts were drawn from the amplification of reference gene primers. This table comes from immunoSEQ multiplex PCR, and its TCRdb copy is limited to in-frame clones, with some not included. V and J calls plus clone size are reproduced from that table; the DNA served to infer D and trimming. The repertoire consists of about 160,000 clones, with about 90% occurring once and the leading ten covering more than 4.5%. CDR3 length: 15 amino acids. V lost 4 bases to trimming and J lost 0 bases; unmatched junction nucleotides: 3. From germline, CDR1 is LGHDT and CDR2 YNNKEL (reference sequence). During active infection, Seattle patients enrolled and were then monitored through disease.

The chain couples TRBV3-1 (or the pseudogene TRBV3-2) to TRBJ2-1; the match to TRBD1 covers 7 bases. This sequence originates from a man aged 25-45 years with COVID-19, enrolled during active disease. The sequencing input was peripheral blood. The CDR3 sequence is CASSLGQDSYNEQFF. The CDR3 DNA is TGTGCCAGCAGCCTCGGACAGGACTCCTACAATGAGCAGTTCTTC.